This T cell receptor (beta chain) is from a study of CD8 T cells in Susac syndrome. About the research overall: Patients with Susac syndrome were, at the time of blood collection, therapy-naive, maintained on corticosteroids, or maintained on intravenous immunoglobulin alone.

Random-hexamer reverse transcription was applied to about 0.45 to 1 ug RNA. immunoSEQ multiplex PCR amplified TCR beta CDR3 across 54 Vbeta, 13 Jbeta. In TCRdb, the immunoSEQ multiplex PCR reads were re-called with MiXCR into one record per CDR3 protein. The sample has 180,000 or so distinct CDR3 sequences, roughly 94% seen once. In this sample, this clonotype turned up a few times. The authors sequenced TCR beta from blood CD8+ and CD4+ T cells. The TEMRA cells underwent FACS enrichment, while the CD8+ and CD4+ T cells underwent negative isolation. Germline V lookup: CDR1 SGHRS, CDR2 YFSETQ. V was cut by 0 bases and J by 2 bases, with 9 bases left in between. There are 15 residues in the CDR3.

The rearrangement links TRBV5-1 to TRBJ1-5; TRBD1 might be the D (5 bases). The clonotype was recovered from a human donor with Susac syndrome. The sequenced sample was CD4+ T cells from PBMCs. The CDR3 region has the DNA TGCGCCAGCAGCTTGGTAGGGGACGGCAATCAGCCCCAGCATTTT. It is translated as CASSLVGDGNQPQHF.